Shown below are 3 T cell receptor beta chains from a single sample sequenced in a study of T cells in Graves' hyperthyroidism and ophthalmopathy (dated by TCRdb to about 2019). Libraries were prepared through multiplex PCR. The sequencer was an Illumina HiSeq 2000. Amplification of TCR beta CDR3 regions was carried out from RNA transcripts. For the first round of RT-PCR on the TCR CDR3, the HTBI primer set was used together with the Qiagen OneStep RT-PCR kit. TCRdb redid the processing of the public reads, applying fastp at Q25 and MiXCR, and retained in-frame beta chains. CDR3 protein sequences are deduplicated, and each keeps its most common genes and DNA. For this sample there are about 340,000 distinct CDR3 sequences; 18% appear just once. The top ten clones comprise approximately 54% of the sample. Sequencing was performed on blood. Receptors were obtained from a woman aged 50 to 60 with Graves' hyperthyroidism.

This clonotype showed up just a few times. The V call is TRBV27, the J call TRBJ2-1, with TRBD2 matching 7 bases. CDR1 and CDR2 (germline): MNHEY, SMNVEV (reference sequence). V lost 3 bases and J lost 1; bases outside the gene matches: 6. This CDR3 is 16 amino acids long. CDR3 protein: CASSLTSIRSYNEQFF. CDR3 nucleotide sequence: TGTGCCAGCAGTTTGACTAGCATTAGATCCTACAATGAGCAGTTCTTC.

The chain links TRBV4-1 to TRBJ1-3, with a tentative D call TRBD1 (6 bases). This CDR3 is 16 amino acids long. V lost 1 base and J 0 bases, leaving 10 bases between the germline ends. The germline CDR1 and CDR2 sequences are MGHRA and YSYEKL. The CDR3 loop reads CASSQAGDISGNTIYF. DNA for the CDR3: TGCGCCAGCAGCCAAGCGGGGGACATCTCTGGAAACACCATATATTTT.

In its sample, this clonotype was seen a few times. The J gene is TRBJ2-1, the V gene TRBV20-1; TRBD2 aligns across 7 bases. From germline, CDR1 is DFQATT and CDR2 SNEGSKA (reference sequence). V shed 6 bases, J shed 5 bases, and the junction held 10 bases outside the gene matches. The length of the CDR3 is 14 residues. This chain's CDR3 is CSARAPGGNNEQFF. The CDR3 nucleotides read TGCAGTGCACGGGCCCCGGGGGGAAACAATGAGCAGTTCTTC.